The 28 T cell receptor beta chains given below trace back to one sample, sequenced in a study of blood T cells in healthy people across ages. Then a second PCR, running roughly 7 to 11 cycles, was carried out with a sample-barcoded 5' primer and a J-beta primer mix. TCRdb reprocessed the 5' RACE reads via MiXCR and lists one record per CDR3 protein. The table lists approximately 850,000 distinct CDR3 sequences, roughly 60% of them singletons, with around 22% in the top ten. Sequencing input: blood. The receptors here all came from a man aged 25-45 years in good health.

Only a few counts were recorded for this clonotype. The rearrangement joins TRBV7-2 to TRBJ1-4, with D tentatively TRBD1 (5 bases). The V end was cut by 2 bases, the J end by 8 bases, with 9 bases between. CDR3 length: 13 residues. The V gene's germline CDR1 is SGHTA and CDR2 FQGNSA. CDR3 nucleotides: TGTGCCAGCAGCTTACACCAGGGAGAAAAACTGTTTTTT. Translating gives CASSLHQGEKLFF.

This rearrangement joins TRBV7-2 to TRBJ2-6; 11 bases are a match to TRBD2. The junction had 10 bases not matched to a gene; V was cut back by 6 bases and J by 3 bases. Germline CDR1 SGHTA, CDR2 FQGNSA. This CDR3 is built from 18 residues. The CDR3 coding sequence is TGTGCCAGCAGTTTTAGCGGGGGGGCTCTTTATGGGGCCAACGTCCTGACTTTC. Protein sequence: CASSFSGGALYGANVLTF.

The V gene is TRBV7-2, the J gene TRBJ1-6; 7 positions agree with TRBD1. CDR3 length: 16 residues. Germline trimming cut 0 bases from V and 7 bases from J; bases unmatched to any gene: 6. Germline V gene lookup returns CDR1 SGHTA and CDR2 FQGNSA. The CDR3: CASSLARGRGNSPLHF. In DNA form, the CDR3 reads TGTGCCAGCAGCTTAGCGCGAGGCAGGGGGAATTCACCCCTCCACTTT.

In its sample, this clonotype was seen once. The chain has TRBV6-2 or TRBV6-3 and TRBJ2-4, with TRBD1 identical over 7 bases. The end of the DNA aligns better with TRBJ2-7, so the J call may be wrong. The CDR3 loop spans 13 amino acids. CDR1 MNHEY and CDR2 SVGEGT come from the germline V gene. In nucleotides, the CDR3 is TGTGCCAGCAGCGACGTAGGGGGCCTCGAGCAGTACTTC. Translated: CASSDVGGLEQYF.

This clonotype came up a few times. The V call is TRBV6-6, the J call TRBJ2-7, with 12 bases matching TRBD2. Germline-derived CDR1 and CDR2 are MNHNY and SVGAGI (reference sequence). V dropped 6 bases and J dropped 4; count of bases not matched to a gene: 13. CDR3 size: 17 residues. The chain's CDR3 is CASSPPPTSGRSYEQYF. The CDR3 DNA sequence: TGTGCCAGCAGCCCCCCACCGACTAGCGGGAGATCTTACGAGCAGTACTTC.

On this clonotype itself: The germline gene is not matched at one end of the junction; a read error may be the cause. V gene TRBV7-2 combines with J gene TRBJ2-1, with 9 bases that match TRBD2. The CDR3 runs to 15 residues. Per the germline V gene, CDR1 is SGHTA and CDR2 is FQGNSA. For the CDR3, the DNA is TGTGCCAGCAGCGCGGGGGGGGCTGGATACAGTGAGCAGTTCTTC. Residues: CASSAGGAGYSEQFF.

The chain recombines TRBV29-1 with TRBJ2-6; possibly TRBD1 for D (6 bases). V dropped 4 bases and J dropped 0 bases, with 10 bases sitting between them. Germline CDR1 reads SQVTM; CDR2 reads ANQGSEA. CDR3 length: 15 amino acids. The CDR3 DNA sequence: TGCAGCGTTGGACAGGTCCGCTCTGGGGCCAACGTCCTGACTTTC. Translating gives CSVGQVRSGANVLTF.

CDR3 sequence reads: CSARESGRTDTQYF. In DNA, the CDR3 is TGCAGTGCTAGAGAAAGCGGGAGAACAGATACGCAGTATTTT. V is TRBV20-1 and J is TRBJ2-3, with 8 bases identical to TRBD2. Germline lookup yields CDR1 DFQATT and CDR2 SNEGSKA (reference sequence). The CDR3 totals 14 residues. V shed 0 bases, J shed 3 bases, and the junction held 2 bases outside the gene matches.

DNA of the CDR3: TGTGCCATCAGTAATAGGGACTACACAGATACGCAGTATTTT. Its translation: CAISNRDYTDTQYF. The chain is built from TRBV10-3 and TRBJ2-3; 7 nucleotides match TRBD2. CDR1 ENHRY and CDR2 SYGVKD come from the germline V gene. The V gene end was trimmed by 5 bases and the J gene end by 2 bases; junction bases not matched to a gene: 4. The CDR3 spans 14 residues.

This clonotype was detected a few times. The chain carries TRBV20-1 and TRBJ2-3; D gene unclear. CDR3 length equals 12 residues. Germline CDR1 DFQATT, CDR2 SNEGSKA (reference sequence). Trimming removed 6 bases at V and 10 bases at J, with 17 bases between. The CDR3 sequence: CSAPTEAGPQYF. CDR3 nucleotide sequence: TGCAGTGCCCCCACCGAGGCCGGTCCGCAGTATTTT.

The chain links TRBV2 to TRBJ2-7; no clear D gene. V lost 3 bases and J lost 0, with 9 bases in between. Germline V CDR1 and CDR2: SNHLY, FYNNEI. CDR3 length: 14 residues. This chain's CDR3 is CASSDPTSSYEQYF. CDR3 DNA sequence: TGTGCCAGCAGTGATCCTACGAGCTCCTACGAGCAGTACTTC.

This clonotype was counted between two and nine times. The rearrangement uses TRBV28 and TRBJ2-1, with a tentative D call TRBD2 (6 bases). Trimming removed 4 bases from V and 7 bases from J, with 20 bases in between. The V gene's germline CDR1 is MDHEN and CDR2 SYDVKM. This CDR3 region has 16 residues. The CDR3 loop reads CASSSALLAGRNEQFF. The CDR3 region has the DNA TGTGCCAGCAGTTCGGCCCTTCTGGCGGGAAGGAATGAGCAGTTCTTC.

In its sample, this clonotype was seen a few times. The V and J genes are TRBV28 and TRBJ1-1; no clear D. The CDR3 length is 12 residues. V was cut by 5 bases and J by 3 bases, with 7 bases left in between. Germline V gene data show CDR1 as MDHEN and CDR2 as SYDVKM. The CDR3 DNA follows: TGTGCCAGCAGTGACGGGGACACTGAAGCTTTCTTT. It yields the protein CASSDGDTEAFF.

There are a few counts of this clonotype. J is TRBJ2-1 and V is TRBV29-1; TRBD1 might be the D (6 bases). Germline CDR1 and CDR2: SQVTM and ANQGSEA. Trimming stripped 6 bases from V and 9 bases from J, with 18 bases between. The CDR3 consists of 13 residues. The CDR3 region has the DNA TGCAGCGTAGCACGGGCAGGGGAAGGTGAGCAGTTCTTC. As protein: CSVARAGEGEQFF.

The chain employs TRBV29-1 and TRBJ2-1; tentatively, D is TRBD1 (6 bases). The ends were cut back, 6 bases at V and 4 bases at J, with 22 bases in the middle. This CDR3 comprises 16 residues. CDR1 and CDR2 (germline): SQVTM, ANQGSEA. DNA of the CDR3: TGCAGCGTAAATGAGCCGGGACAACGACCATACAATGAGCAGTTCTTC. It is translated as CSVNEPGQRPYNEQFF.

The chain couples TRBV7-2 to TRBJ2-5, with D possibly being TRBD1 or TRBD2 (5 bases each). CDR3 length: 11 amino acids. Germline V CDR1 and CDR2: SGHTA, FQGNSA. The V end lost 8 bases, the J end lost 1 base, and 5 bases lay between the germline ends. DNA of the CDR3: TGTGCCAGCGGGGGCCAAGAGACCCAGTACTTC. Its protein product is CASGGQETQYF.

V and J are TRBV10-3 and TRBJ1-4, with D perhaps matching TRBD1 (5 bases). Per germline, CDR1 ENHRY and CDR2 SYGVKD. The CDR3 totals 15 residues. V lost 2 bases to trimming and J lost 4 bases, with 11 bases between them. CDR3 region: CAISEMGGDNEKLFF. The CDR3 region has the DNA TGTGCCATCAGTGAGATGGGAGGGGATAATGAAAAACTGTTTTTT.

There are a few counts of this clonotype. The CDR3 DNA sequence: TGCAGTGCTAAGAAGAATAGCGGGGGTCCGTCGGTAGAACGGAGGGAGCAGTACTTC. It encodes CSAKKNSGGPSVERREQYF. This rearrangement joins TRBV20-1 to TRBJ2-5; 9 bases align to TRBD2. J was trimmed by 11 bases and V by 4 bases; bases with no gene match: 29. CDR1 is DFQATT, CDR2 SNEGSKA, per germline (reference sequence). The CDR3 consists of 19 residues.

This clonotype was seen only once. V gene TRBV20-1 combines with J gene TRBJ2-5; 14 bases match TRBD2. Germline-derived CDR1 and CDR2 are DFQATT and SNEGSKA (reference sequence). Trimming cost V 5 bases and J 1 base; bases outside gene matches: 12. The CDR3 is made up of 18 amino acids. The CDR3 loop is CSAPGTSGSTRRQETQYF. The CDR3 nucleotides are TGCAGTGCTCCCGGGACTAGCGGGAGCACTCGCCGCCAAGAGACCCAGTACTTC.

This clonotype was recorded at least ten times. The CDR3 spells CSGTSRIEQFF. The CDR3 DNA reads as TGCAGTGGGACTAGTCGGATAGAGCAGTTCTTC. V gene TRBV29-1 combines with J gene TRBJ2-1, with 8 bases aligning to TRBD2. CDR1 and CDR2 (germline): SQVTM, ANQGSEA. This CDR3 region has 11 residues.

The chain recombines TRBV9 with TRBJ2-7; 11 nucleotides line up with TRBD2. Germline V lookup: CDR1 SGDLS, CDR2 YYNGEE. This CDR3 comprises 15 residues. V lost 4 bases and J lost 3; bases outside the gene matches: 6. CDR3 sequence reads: CASSHSSGRLYEQYF. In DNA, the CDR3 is TGTGCCAGCAGCCATTCTAGCGGGAGGCTCTACGAGCAGTACTTC.

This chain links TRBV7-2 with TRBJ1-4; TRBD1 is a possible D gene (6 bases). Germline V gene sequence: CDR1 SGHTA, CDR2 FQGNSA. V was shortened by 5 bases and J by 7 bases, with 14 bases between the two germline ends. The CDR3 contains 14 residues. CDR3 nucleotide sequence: TGTGCCAGCAGCGTCGGGGCACAGGGTGAAAAACTGTTTTTT. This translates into CASSVGAQGEKLFF. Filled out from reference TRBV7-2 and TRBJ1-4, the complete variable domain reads GAGVSQSPSNKVTEKGKDVELRCDPISGHTALYWYRQSLGQGLEFLIYFQGNSAPDKSGLPSDRFSAERTGGSVSTLTIQRTQQEDSAVYLCASSVGAQGEKLFFGSGTQLSVL.

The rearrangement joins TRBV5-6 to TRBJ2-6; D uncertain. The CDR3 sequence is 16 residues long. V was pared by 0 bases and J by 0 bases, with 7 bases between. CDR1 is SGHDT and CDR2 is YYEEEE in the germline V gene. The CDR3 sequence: CASSLGQNSGANVLTF. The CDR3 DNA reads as TGTGCCAGCAGCTTGGGCCAAAACTCTGGGGCCAACGTCCTGACTTTC.

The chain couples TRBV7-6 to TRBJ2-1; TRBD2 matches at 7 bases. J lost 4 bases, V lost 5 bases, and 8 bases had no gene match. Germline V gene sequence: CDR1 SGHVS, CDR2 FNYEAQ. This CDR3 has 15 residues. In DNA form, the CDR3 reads TGTGCCAGCAGCCCAGGGACTAACTATTACAATGAGCAGTTCTTC. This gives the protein CASSPGTNYYNEQFF. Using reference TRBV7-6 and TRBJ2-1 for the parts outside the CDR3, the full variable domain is GAGVSQSPRYKVTKRGQDVALRCDPISGHVSLYWYRQALGQGPEFLTYFNYEAQQDKSGLPNDRFSAERPEGSISTLTIQRTEQRDSAMYRCASSPGTNYYNEQFFGPGTRLTVL.

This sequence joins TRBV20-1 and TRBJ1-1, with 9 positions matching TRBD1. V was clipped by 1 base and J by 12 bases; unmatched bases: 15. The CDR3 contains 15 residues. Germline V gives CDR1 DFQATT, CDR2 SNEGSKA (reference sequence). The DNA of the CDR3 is TGCAGTGCTAGAGTAGTGTTCCGACAGGGGGGGGAACCTTTCTTT. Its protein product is CSARVVFRQGGEPFF.

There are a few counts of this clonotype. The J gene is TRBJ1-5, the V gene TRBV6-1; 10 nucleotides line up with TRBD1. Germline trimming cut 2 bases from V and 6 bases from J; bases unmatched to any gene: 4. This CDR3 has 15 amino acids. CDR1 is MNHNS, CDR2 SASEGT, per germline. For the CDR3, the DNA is TGTGCCAGCAGTGAACTGACAGGGGGCGGTCAGCCCCAGCATTTT. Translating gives CASSELTGGGQPQHF.

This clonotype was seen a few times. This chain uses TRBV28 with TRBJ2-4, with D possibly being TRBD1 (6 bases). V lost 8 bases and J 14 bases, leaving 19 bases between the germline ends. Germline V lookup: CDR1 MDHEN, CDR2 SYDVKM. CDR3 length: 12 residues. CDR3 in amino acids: CASRSGHTSEYF. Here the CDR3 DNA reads TGTGCCAGCCGTTCGGGACACACATCGGAGTACTTC.

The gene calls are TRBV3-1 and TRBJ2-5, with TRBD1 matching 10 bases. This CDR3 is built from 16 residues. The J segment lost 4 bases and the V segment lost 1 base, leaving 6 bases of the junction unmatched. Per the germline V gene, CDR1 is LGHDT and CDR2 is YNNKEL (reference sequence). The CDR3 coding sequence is TGTGCCAGCAGCCAAGTCCGGACAGGGGGAGGAGAGACCCAGTACTTC. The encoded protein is CASSQVRTGGGETQYF.